This record covers a single T cell receptor beta chain. The antigen remains unidentified. This sample was included in a study of graft-versus-host responses after intestinal transplantation. Background on the study: Transplant recipients had multivisceral, liver-intestinal, or isolated intestinal grafts. Study observations and caveats: Association was observed between peak circulating GvH clone levels and early post-transplant HvG declines. The authors found GvH clones in recipient marrow, some appearing first in ileum or blood. Allograft graft-versus-host to host-versus-graft clonal ratios ran high in patients with graft-donor T cell macrochimerism.

Clones were read by immunoSEQ multiplex PCR, and TCRdb kept only the in-frame ones, dropping some. The sample holds 86,000 or so clones, about 89% seen once. Germline CDR1 is SGHTA and CDR2 is FQGTGA. The CDR3 consists of 18 residues. V dropped 4 bases and J dropped 2; count of bases not matched to a gene: 16. The chain has TRBV7-3 and TRBJ1-1; 7 nucleotides line up with TRBD1. The sequenced sample was unstimulated CD8+ T cells sorted from spleen or lymph node cells, obtained before intestinal transplant. This sequence was found in a human donor who received an intestinal transplant. CDR3 coding DNA: TGTGCCAGCAGCTCGGGCGCTCTCGGACAGGCAGAAAACACTGAAGCTTTCTTT. Its protein product is CASSSGALGQAENTEAFF.